This entry describes one TCR beta chain. The assay was immunoSEQ multiplex PCR, and TCRdb's table has in-frame clones only and misses some. The table shows hundreds of thousands of clones, with 90% occurring only once. These data come from a study of blood T cell repertoires in COVID-19. At the level of the study: COVID-19 samples collected from the United States, Italy and Spain covered acute and convalescent phases. The analysed material was cDNA or gDNA that came from T cells, B-cell-depleted T cells, or PBMCs.

Sequencing was carried out using peripheral blood. The receptor's source is a woman under 30 with acute or convalescent COVID-19.

The CDR3 protein is CASSQVTPPKAFF. The DNA for the CDR3 is TGTGCCAGCAGCCAAGTCACACCTCCCAAGGCTTTCTTT. The chain is built from TRBV14 and TRBJ1-1, with D unclear. V was pared by 1 base and J by 11 bases, with 14 bases between. Germline V gives CDR1 SGHDN, CDR2 FVKESK. The CDR3 runs to 13 residues.